The next 19 T cell receptor beta chains were all read from a single sample in a study of human T cells and chemical hapten exposure. Each CDR3 protein is one row after TCRdb ran MiXCR on the RACE reads. The sample has some 340,000 distinct CDR3 sequences; about 7% are singletons. Time point defined: patch test 1, 2 weeks after DPC sensitization. The treatment: therapeutic diphenylcyclopropenone sensitization with weekly scalp DPC. This specimen consisted of whole blood, obtained in connection with sensitization to the hapten diphenylcyclopropenone (DPC). The receptors derive from a woman between 18 and 29 years old with alopecia areata. Some clones in this sample may be carry-over from other donors' samples.

The V call is TRBV6-2 or TRBV6-3, the J call TRBJ2-5; TRBD2 is a possible D gene (6 bases). Germline values: CDR1 MNHEY, CDR2 SVGEGT. V lost 0 bases and J 2 bases, leaving 13 bases between the germline ends. This CDR3 contains 16 residues. The CDR3 sequence is CASSYSGYGGQETQYF. The CDR3 DNA reads TGTGCCAGCAGTTACTCCGGATATGGGGGGCAAGAGACCCAGTACTTC.

This clonotype was counted ten times or more. The chain employs TRBV5-4 and TRBJ2-3, with TRBD2 matching over 7 bases. The germline CDR1 and CDR2 sequences are SGHNT and YYREEE (reference sequence). The CDR3 covers 14 residues. J gave up 3 bases and V 5 bases, and 6 bases lay outside the gene matches. The CDR3 sequence: CASSPGGRTDTQYF. CDR3 nucleotide sequence: TGTGCCAGCAGTCCGGGGGGAAGGACAGATACGCAGTATTTT. Full variable domain (remainder filled in from reference TRBV5-4 and TRBJ2-3): ETGVTQSPTHLIKTRGQQVTLRCSSQSGHNTVSWYQQALGQGPQFIFQYYREEENGRGNFPPRFSGLQFPNYSSELNVNALELDDSALYLCASSPGGRTDTQYFGPGTRLTVL.

This clonotype occurred a few times. The rearrangement uses TRBV18 and TRBJ1-2, with D unresolved. Trimming removed 2 bases from V and 3 bases from J, with 10 bases in between. From germline, CDR1 is KGHSH and CDR2 LQKENI. This CDR3 has 14 amino acids. This chain's CDR3 is CASSPSGEDYGYTF. The CDR3 DNA follows: TGTGCCAGCTCACCATCCGGTGAGGACTATGGCTACACCTTC. The complete variable domain, with remaining parts taken from reference TRBV18 and TRBJ1-2, reads NAGVMQNPRHLVRRRGQEARLRCSPMKGHSHVYWYRQLPEEGLKFMVYLQKENIIDESGMPKERFSAEFPKEGPSILRIQQVVRGDSAAYFCASSPSGEDYGYTFGSGTRLTVV.

V is TRBV15 and J is TRBJ1-2; no firm D call. This CDR3 contains 14 residues. The V and J ends lost 0 bases and 3 bases respectively, with 8 bases between them. Germline loops: CDR1 LNHNV, CDR2 YYDKDF (reference sequence). CDR3 in amino acids: CATSRDRADYGYTF. CDR3 DNA sequence: TGTGCCACCAGCAGAGATCGTGCGGACTATGGCTACACCTTC.

V and J are TRBV14 and TRBJ2-3, with 10 bases aligning to TRBD2. Looked up from germline, CDR1 is SGHDN and CDR2 is FVKESK. This CDR3 has 17 amino acids. The V gene end was trimmed by 1 base and the J gene end by 2 bases; junction bases not matched to a gene: 6. In nucleotides, the CDR3 is TGTGCCAGCAGCCAAGCCCTAGCGGGGGCTTACACAGATACGCAGTATTTT. It yields the protein CASSQALAGAYTDTQYF. Drawing the rest from reference TRBV14 and TRBJ2-3, the complete variable domain is EAGVTQFPSHSVIEKGQTVTLRCDPISGHDNLYWYRRVMGKEIKFLLHFVKESKQDESGMPNNRFLAERTGGTYSTLKVQPAELEDSGVYFCASSQALAGAYTDTQYFGPGTRLTVL.

This clonotype was observed many times. The CDR3 DNA reads as TGTGCCAGCAGCTCAAGGTGGGCGGGCACCGGGGAGCTGTTTTTT. The encoded protein is CASSSRWAGTGELFF. This chain connects TRBV7-2 to TRBJ2-2; D is possibly TRBD2 (5 bases). The CDR3 is 15 residues long. Germline assignment: CDR1 SGHTA and CDR2 FQGNSA. The V end lost 4 bases, the J end lost 4 bases, and 13 bases lay between the germline ends.

This chain links TRBV5-1 with TRBJ2-7, with D perhaps given as TRBD1 or TRBD2 (5 bases each). The V end was cut by 0 bases, the J end by 5 bases, with 9 bases between. Germline CDR1 is SGHRS and CDR2 is YFSETQ. This CDR3 region has 13 residues. CDR3 DNA sequence: TGCGCCAGCAGCTTGGGGGACCTTGACGAGCAGTACTTC. Its protein is CASSLGDLDEQYF.

At least ten counts were recorded for this clonotype. The chain links TRBV7-2 to TRBJ2-2; 10 bases fit TRBD1. The CDR3 spans 16 residues. Germline lookup yields CDR1 SGHTA and CDR2 FQGNSA. V was clipped by 7 bases and J by 5 bases; unmatched bases: 10. Here the CDR3 DNA reads TGTGCCAGCACCAAGACAGGGGGCGGGAATACCGGGGAGCTGTTTTTT. This sequence encodes CASTKTGGGNTGELFF.

V is TRBV29-1 and J is TRBJ2-2; TRBD1 or TRBD2 may be the D gene (5 bases each). The CDR3 contains 16 residues. Trimming cost V 5 bases and J 1 base, with 17 bases left between them. The germline V gene has CDR1 SQVTM and CDR2 ANQGSEA. CDR3 sequence: CSVSDHGGGNTGELFF. CDR3 sequence (DNA): TGCAGCGTTTCCGACCATGGGGGTGGGAACACCGGGGAGCTGTTTTTT.

This clonotype was recorded many times. V is TRBV7-9 and J is TRBJ1-2; TRBD1 matches 8 bases. This CDR3 is 15 amino acids long. Germline trimming cut 3 bases from V and 7 bases from J; bases unmatched to any gene: 10. Germline assignment: CDR1 SEHNR and CDR2 FQNEAQ (reference sequence). CDR3 nucleotides: TGTGCCAGCAGCTTTTCCAGGGGGCACGTGGGTGGCTACACCTTC. Its protein is CASSFSRGHVGGYTF. Using reference TRBV7-9 and TRBJ1-2 for the parts outside the CDR3, the full variable domain is DTGVSQNPRHKITKRGQNVTFRCDPISEHNRLYWYRQTLGQGPEFLTYFQNEAQLEKSRLLSDRFSAERPKGSFSTLEIQRTEQGDSAMYLCASSFSRGHVGGYTFGSGTRLTVV.

The chain combines TRBV12-3 or TRBV12-4 with TRBJ1-3; D not resolved. The CDR3 covers 13 residues. Trimming removed 6 bases at V and 0 bases at J, with 6 bases between. CDR3 amino acids: CASRKNSGNTIYF. The CDR3, as DNA: TGTGCCAGCAGGAAAAACTCTGGAAACACCATATATTTT.

A few counts support this clonotype. The chain recombines TRBV6-5 with TRBJ1-1; unclear D gene. CDR1 MNHEY and CDR2 SVGAGI come from the germline V gene. The CDR3 extends over 14 amino acids. Between the trimmed V and J ends, which lost 0 bases and 4 bases, there was a span of 9 bases. The CDR3 DNA reads as TGTGCCAGCAGTTACTCAGGAGGGCTCACTGAAGCTTTCTTT. As protein: CASSYSGGLTEAFF.

This clonotype has only a few counts. V gene TRBV7-8 combines with J gene TRBJ2-3; D unresolved. Trimming stripped 2 bases from V and 7 bases from J, with 10 bases between. The CDR3 sequence is 13 residues long. Germline V gives CDR1 SGHVS, CDR2 FQNEAQ. DNA for the CDR3: TGTGCCAGCAGCTTACCGTATCTAAATACGCAGTATTTT. Translated: CASSLPYLNTQYF.

This clonotype has only a few counts. The chain employs TRBV6-5 and TRBJ1-5; tentatively, D is TRBD1 (6 bases). V was trimmed by 2 bases and J by 3 bases, leaving 14 bases between them. CDR3 length equals 16 residues. Germline CDR1 is MNHEY and CDR2 is SVGAGI. The CDR3 is CASSYNRTEYNQPQHF. The DNA of the CDR3 is TGTGCCAGCAGTTACAATCGGACAGAGTACAATCAGCCCCAGCATTTT.

The chain employs TRBV2 and TRBJ2-1, with TRBD2 matching 8 bases. The V segment lost 8 bases and the J segment 6 bases; nucleotides outside the gene matches: 12. The CDR3 is 15 amino acids. CDR1 and CDR2 (germline): SNHLY, FYNNEI. CDR3: CASFSTGGPGNEQFF. Written as DNA, the CDR3 is TGTGCCAGCTTTTCAACGGGGGGGCCCGGCAATGAGCAGTTCTTC.

V gene TRBV20-1 combines with J gene TRBJ2-5; unclear D gene. Trimming removed 3 bases at V and 2 bases at J, with 1 base between. The CDR3 spans 10 residues. Germline loops: CDR1 DFQATT, CDR2 SNEGSKA (reference sequence). CDR3 sequence (DNA): TGCAGTGCTAGGCAAGAGACCCAGTACTTC. This encodes CSARQETQYF.

A few counts support this clonotype. The chain links TRBV12-3 or TRBV12-4 to TRBJ1-1; D may be TRBD1 (6 bases). V gave up 6 bases and J gave up 8 bases, with 16 bases separating them. The CDR3 loop spans 13 amino acids. The CDR3 loop is CASSQAGAREAFF. In DNA form, the CDR3 reads TGTGCCAGCAGCCAGGCAGGGGCCCGCGAAGCTTTCTTT.

In its sample, this clonotype was seen a few times. The chain links TRBV11-2 to TRBJ2-1; 12 bases align to TRBD2. The V and J ends lost 5 bases and 4 bases, in that order; junction bases with no gene match: 6. The length of the CDR3 is 16 residues. Germline V CDR1 and CDR2: SGHAT, FQNNGV. The CDR3 protein is CASSPTSGGAYNEQFF. CDR3 DNA: TGTGCCAGCAGCCCGACTAGCGGGGGCGCGTACAATGAGCAGTTCTTC.

This clonotype has a handful of counts. This rearrangement joins TRBV6-1 to TRBJ1-6; D is perhaps TRBD1 (5 bases). With 3 bases removed from V and 3 bases from J, the gap between germline ends came to 15 bases. Germline-derived CDR1 and CDR2 are MNHNS and SASEGT. The CDR3 totals 17 residues. Written as DNA, the CDR3 is TGTGCCAGCAGTGATAAACAGGCCGGCTTCTATAATTCACCCCTCCACTTT. This translates into CASSDKQAGFYNSPLHF.